This T cell receptor (beta chain) came from a study of shared clonotypes between healthy human individuals. General study findings and limits: Incompleteness in sorted-subset sequencing, despite large depth, was shown by rarefaction.

As regards this clone: Its matching antigen is unknown.

The CDR3 consists of 17 residues. V dropped 0 bases and J dropped 4; count of bases not matched to a gene: 5. Germline CDR1 and CDR2: SGDLS and YYNGEE. Assay execution proceeded at the deep level. Some clones are missing from TCRdb's copy, which holds only in-frame ones; the method was immunoSEQ multiplex PCR. This table has roughly 2 million clones, 95% appearing once. The sequence was collected from a man between 18 and 29 years old in good health. Sequenced: naive CD4+ T cells sorted from blood. Subset specified: CD45RA+ positively selected. The chain links TRBV9 to TRBJ1-4; 11 bases agree with TRBD1. CDR3 DNA sequence: TGTGCCAGCAGCGTAGATGGGACAGGGGGTTTTAATGAAAAACTGTTTTTT. It yields the protein CASSVDGTGGFNEKLFF.